This T cell receptor beta chain was sequenced during a study of cytomegalovirus exposure and HLA in healthy donors. Study background: Of several hundred genotyped donors, 81% clustered with self-reported Caucasian donors.

Vbeta (60) and Jbeta (13) primers were used in the PCR. Generated by immunoSEQ multiplex PCR, the TCRdb table keeps only in-frame clones and is missing some. The sample lists some 110,000 clones, under 80% seen once, with about 8.6% in the top ten. Trimming left V 11 bases short and J 3 bases short, with 13 bases between. Germline assignment: CDR1 MDHEN and CDR2 SYDVKM. This CDR3 spans 12 amino acids. This clonotype was sampled from a woman in her thirties or forties in good health and CMV-seropositive. V usage is TRBV28 and J usage is TRBJ1-1; D gene unclear. Sequenced sample: PBMCs. For the CDR3, the DNA is TGTGCCGGGAGAGTAAGGGACACTGAAGCTTTCTTT. As protein: CAGRVRDTEAFF.